The clone carrying this T cell receptor beta chain occurred a few times. Antigen unknown. This entry belongs to a study of T-cell reconstitution after alpha-beta-depleted transplantation in children. Study-level findings and limits: In patients about two months after transplant, alpha-beta T cells reportedly arose from several hundred expanded graft clones. Among T cells one year after transplant, newly produced cells accounted for most counts and diversity. For some patients, TCRbeta diversity was high at day 60 because of recipient T cells and thymic progenitors that survived.

The CDR3 loop spans 16 amino acids. Germline V gives CDR1 LGHNA, CDR2 YSLEER. Trimming removed 0 bases at V and 7 bases at J, with 16 bases between. Preparation of the TCRbeta library was carried out with unique molecular identifiers. TCRdb re-analysed the PCR reads in MiXCR, keeping a single row per CDR3 protein. The sample gives about 980,000 distinct CDR3 sequences, less than 30% of which show up once; about 28% is in the top ten. The sequence was obtained from a boy younger than two who had a stem cell transplant for SCID, so the T cells may come from the graft donor. The chain has TRBV4-3 and TRBJ2-4; a weak D match, TRBD1 (7 bases). Sequenced here: PBMCs, mostly from graft donor cells, sampled 360 days after TCRalphabeta/CD19-depleted stem cell transplant. CDR3 residues: CASSQDWAGQWNIQYF. The DNA of the CDR3 is TGCGCCAGCAGCCAAGATTGGGCGGGACAGTGGAACATTCAGTACTTC.